This entry lists 18 T cell receptor beta chains sequenced from one sample in a study of cytomegalovirus exposure and HLA in healthy donors. The study ran its PCR with 60 Vbeta and 13 Jbeta primers. Data came from immunoSEQ multiplex PCR; TCRdb stores just in-frame clones and leaves some out. This sample has roughly 82,000 clones, with around 70% found just once. The specimen was PBMCs. Every receptor here comes from a woman aged 40 to 50 in good health and CMV-seropositive.

The chain recombines TRBV28 with TRBJ1-1, with D possibly matching TRBD1 (6 bases). Trimming left V 5 bases short and J 1 base short, with 11 bases between. Germline V gene sequence: CDR1 MDHEN, CDR2 SYDVKM. The CDR3 length is 14 residues. CDR3 sequence (DNA): TGTGCCAGCAGTGACCAGGGGTCGAACACTGAAGCTTTCTTT. Its protein is CASSDQGSNTEAFF.

About this clone itself: Other DNA sequences in this specimen translate into the identical CDR3. The CDR3, as DNA: TGCGCCAGCAGCTTAGGGACAGTGAACACTGAAGCTTTCTTT. Amino acid sequence: CASSLGTVNTEAFF. This sequence joins TRBV5-1 and TRBJ1-1; 7 nucleotides line up with TRBD1. Germline CDR1 SGHRS, CDR2 YFSETQ. V lost 2 bases to trimming and J lost 0 bases; unmatched junction nucleotides: 1. The CDR3 spans 14 residues.

The chain joins TRBV9 to TRBJ1-4, with TRBD1 matching over 7 bases. The CDR3 is 14 amino acids. Germline trimming cut 3 bases from V and 4 bases from J; bases unmatched to any gene: 3. Germline CDR1 and CDR2: SGDLS and YYNGEE. The CDR3 loop is CASSGGQINEKLFF. As DNA, the CDR3 is TGTGCCAGCAGCGGGGGACAGATTAATGAAAAACTGTTTTTT.

This clone has just one count. The chain couples TRBV6-1 to TRBJ2-1; 9 bases match TRBD2. V trimming: 6 bases; J trimming: 7 bases; junction bases outside the gene matches: 13. CDR1 is MNHNS, CDR2 SASEGT, per germline. CDR3 length: 16 residues. The CDR3 DNA is TGTGCCAGCAGGGAAATGACTAGCGGTAAATGGAATGAGCAGTTCTTC. Protein sequence: CASREMTSGKWNEQFF.

This chain links TRBV7-2 with TRBJ2-1, with TRBD2 identical over 11 bases. Germline V gene lookup returns CDR1 SGHTA and CDR2 FQGNSA. Germline trimming cut 5 bases from V and 8 bases from J; bases unmatched to any gene: 5. CDR3 length: 14 residues. CDR3 sequence: CASSPSGGFHEQFF. In DNA form, the CDR3 reads TGTGCCAGCAGCCCTAGCGGGGGGTTTCATGAGCAGTTCTTC.

In its sample, this clone was seen a few times. V gene TRBV7-2 combines with J gene TRBJ2-3; a possible D gene is TRBD1 (5 bases). The CDR3 is 15 residues long. V was clipped by 2 bases and J by 4 bases, with 13 bases between them. Germline V gene sequence: CDR1 SGHTA, CDR2 FQGNSA. CDR3 DNA: TGTGCCAGCAGCTTAAGGACATCCTCGCCAGATACGCAGTATTTT. Translation: CASSLRTSSPDTQYF.

The CDR3 sequence: CASSSSDKYQETQYF. CDR3 nucleotides: TGTGCCAGCAGTTCGAGTGACAAGTACCAAGAGACCCAGTACTTC. The rearrangement uses TRBV27 and TRBJ2-5; no reliable D call. Per the germline V gene, CDR1 is MNHEY and CDR2 is SMNVEV (reference sequence). Trimming stripped 4 bases from V and 0 bases from J, with 12 bases between. This CDR3 spans 15 amino acids.

J is TRBJ2-6 and V is TRBV27, with 7 bases identical to TRBD1. V lost 5 bases to trimming and J lost 4 bases; unmatched junction nucleotides: 5. Germline V gives CDR1 MNHEY, CDR2 SMNVEV (reference sequence). The CDR3 is 15 residues long. CDR3 amino acids: CASSIDRAGANVLTF. The CDR3 nucleotides read TGTGCCAGCAGTATCGACAGGGCCGGGGCCAACGTCCTGACTTTC.

This chain uses TRBV4-1 with TRBJ2-7; 9 bases match TRBD2. The CDR3 is made up of 15 amino acids. Per germline, CDR1 MGHRA and CDR2 YSYEKL. V dropped 1 base and J dropped 4; count of bases not matched to a gene: 5. CDR3 loop: CASSQALAGIYEQYF. The CDR3, as DNA: TGCGCCAGCAGCCAAGCTCTAGCGGGAATTTACGAGCAGTACTTC.

The chain employs TRBV4-3 and TRBJ1-5; D remains unclear. This CDR3 is built from 15 residues. The V end was cut by 1 base, the J end by 7 bases, with 14 bases between. Germline V gene lookup returns CDR1 LGHNA and CDR2 YSLEER. The CDR3 is CASSQAFTGNQPQHF. Written as DNA, the CDR3 is TGCGCCAGCAGCCAAGCGTTTACGGGTAACCAGCCCCAGCATTTT.

Here the CDR3 reads CAWTLGPGANVLTF. The CDR3 bases are TGTGCCTGGACCCTCGGTCCTGGGGCCAACGTCCTGACTTTC. The rearrangement links TRBV30 to TRBJ2-6; D is unresolved. The CDR3 runs 14 residues. CDR1 is GTSNPN, CDR2 SVGIG, per germline (reference sequence). V dropped 4 bases and J dropped 2 bases, with 9 bases sitting between them.

The V and J genes are TRBV28 and TRBJ1-2, with TRBD1 matching over 8 bases. Germline CDR1 is MDHEN and CDR2 is SYDVKM. CDR3 length: 14 amino acids. V was clipped by 2 bases and J by 3 bases; unmatched bases: 2. The CDR3 region has the DNA TGTGCCAGCAGTTTACAGACAGGGGACTATGGCTACACCTTC. Encoded protein: CASSLQTGDYGYTF.

This clone was observed a handful of times. The chain joins TRBV6-5 to TRBJ1-6; 7 positions agree with TRBD1. J lost 7 bases, V lost 5 bases, and 8 bases had no gene match. CDR1 and CDR2 from the germline V gene are MNHEY and SVGAGI. The CDR3 loop spans 15 amino acids. CDR3 protein: CASSIRTGPNSPLHF. CDR3 coding DNA: TGTGCCAGCAGTATAAGGACAGGACCCAATTCACCCCTCCACTTT.

CDR3 region: CASSVGLLAKNIQYF. The CDR3 DNA is TGTGCCAGCAGTGTGGGCTTATTAGCCAAAAACATTCAGTACTTC. J is TRBJ2-4 and V is TRBV5-4, with D hard to call. The CDR3 runs to 15 residues. Trimming shortened V by 5 bases and J by 0 bases, and 12 bases separated the two germline ends. The germline V gene has CDR1 SGHNT and CDR2 YYREEE (reference sequence).

This chain's CDR3 is CASSPDREYGYTF. The CDR3 DNA follows: TGTGCCAGCAGCCCGGACAGGGAATATGGCTACACCTTC. V usage is TRBV11-2 and J usage is TRBJ1-2; 8 nucleotides line up with TRBD1. CDR1 and CDR2 from the germline V gene are SGHAT and FQNNGV. V lost 5 bases, J lost 5 bases, and 4 bases stayed unmatched. CDR3 length equals 13 residues.

The chain recombines TRBV7-9 with TRBJ1-1; possible D gene TRBD1, 5 bases. Germline V CDR1 and CDR2: SEHNR, FQNEAQ (reference sequence). The CDR3 is made up of 14 amino acids. Trimming shortened V by 1 base and J by 7 bases, and 13 bases separated the two germline ends. The CDR3 loop reads CASSLGGGFNEAFF. As DNA, the CDR3 is TGTGCCAGCAGCTTAGGCGGGGGGTTTAATGAAGCTTTCTTT.

The CDR3 coding sequence is TGTGCCATCAGTGAGAACCCAGGGATTTATAGCAATCAGCCCCAGCATTTT. Its translation: CAISENPGIYSNQPQHF. The rearrangement uses TRBV10-3 and TRBJ1-5, with D perhaps TRBD1 (5 bases). This CDR3 is built from 17 residues. Germline CDR1 and CDR2: ENHRY and SYGVKD. Trimming removed 2 bases at V and 0 bases at J, with 14 bases between.

V is TRBV6-5 and J is TRBJ1-1; unclear D gene. CDR3 length: 13 amino acids. Trimming took off 2 bases at V and 2 bases at J, with 6 bases between the two ends. Germline V gives CDR1 MNHEY, CDR2 SVGAGI. The CDR3 DNA is TGTGCCAGCAGTTACCCAGGCAACACTGAAGCTTTCTTT. Its translation: CASSYPGNTEAFF.